Listed below are T cell receptor beta chains from one sample, sequenced in a study of blood T cell repertoires in COVID-19. Measured with immunoSEQ multiplex PCR; TCRdb has only the in-frame clones, and not every one. There are fewer than 450,000 clones in the sample; 75% to 90% occur only once, and 6% to 7% lies in the top ten. Sequencing was performed on peripheral blood. These receptors all come from a woman aged 50 to 65 with COVID-19, enrolled during active disease. Each CDR3 is given with its conserved first and last residue. A D gene is named only where the DNA matches it firmly. Only some rows state a clone size, as once, few, many or a class for expanded clones.

J | V | size | D | DNA | CDR3
TRBJ2-3 | TRBV15 | . | TRBD2 | TGTGCCACCAGCAGCTTAGCGGGGCCCTCAGATACGCAGTATTTT | CATSSLAGPSDTQYF
TRBJ1-2 | TRBV24-1 | . | TRBD1 | TGTGCCACCGGACAGGAGGGCTATGGCTACACCTTC | CATGQEGYGYTF
TRBJ2-1 | TRBV5-4 | few | TRBD1 | TGTGCCAGCAGCTTGATGACAGGGCGGGATGAGCAGTTCTTC | CASSLMTGRDEQFF
TRBJ1-1 | TRBV7-3 | . | . | TGTGCCAGCAGCCTATACGTGAACACTGAAGCTTTCTTT | CASSLYVNTEAFF
TRBJ2-2 | TRBV19 | . | . | TGTGCAGTATCGCCCGTGGGGGGGGCGAAAACCGGGGAGCTGTTTTTT | CAVSPVGGAKTGELFF
TRBJ2-7 | TRBV18 | once | TRBD1 | TGTGCCAGTACAGCCGGGACAGGGAGCTCCTACGAGCAGTACTTC | CASTAGTGSSYEQYF
TRBJ2-7 | TRBV6-5 | . | . | TGTGCCAGCAGTTTGAGTGGGGGGGCGAGAAACTACGAGCAGTACTTC | CASSLSGGARNYEQYF
TRBJ1-1 | TRBV5-1 | . | TRBD1 | TGCGCCAGCAGGATACAGGGGGCAAACACTGAAGCTTTCTTT | CASRIQGANTEAFF
TRBJ1-2 | TRBV6-2/TRBV6-3 | few | . | TGTGCCAGCAGTTACAACCAGAGGAAGAACTATGGCTACACCTTC | CASSYNQRKNYGYTF
TRBJ1-2 | TRBV4-2 | . | . | TGTGCCAGCAGCCAAATGGACAGTAATATTTATGGCTACACCTTC | CASSQMDSNIYGYTF
TRBJ2-3 | TRBV6-6 | . | TRBD1 | TGTGCCAGCAGAACAGGGGGATCCTTCACAGATACGCAGTATTTT | CASRTGGSFTDTQYF
TRBJ2-7 | TRBV4-3 | few | . | TGCGCCAGCAGCCAACGAGCGGTGTCCTCCTACGAGCAGTACTTC | CASSQRAVSSYEQYF
TRBJ1-2 | TRBV5-6 | once | . | TGTGCCAGCAGCTTCGGGATTGGCTACACCTTC | CASSFGIGYTF
TRBJ2-5 | TRBV3-1/TRBV3-2 | . | TRBD2 | TGTGCCAGCAGCCATCGGACTAGTCGGGGGGAGACCCAGTACTTC | CASSHRTSRGETQYF
TRBJ1-4 | TRBV5-8 | . | . | TGTGCCAGCGGCCCACGGCAGGGAAATGAAAAACTGTTTTTT | CASGPRQGNEKLFF
TRBJ1-6 | TRBV6-5 | once | TRBD1 | TGTGCCAGCAGTCCTATGACAGGGATCTATTCACCCCTCCACTTT | CASSPMTGIYSPLHF
TRBJ1-1 | TRBV18 | . | TRBD1 | TGTGCCAGCTCACCTCGAATGACAGGGGTGGCTCCTATGAACACTGAAGCTTTCTTT | CASSPRMTGVAPMNTEAFF
TRBJ2-7 | TRBV25-1 | . | TRBD1 | TGTGCCAGCAGTCTTGGGGGGACAGGGTTAGGGCAGTACTTC | CASSLGGTGLGQYF
TRBJ2-2 | TRBV5-1 | . | . | TGCGCCAGCAACCCTGGAGGGGGCTCCAGAGGCGGGGAGCTGTTTTTT | CASNPGGGSRGGELFF
TRBJ1-1 | TRBV5-1 | . | . | TGCGCCAGCAAAACACAGGGCCACACTGAAGCTTTCTTT | CASKTQGHTEAFF
TRBJ1-1 | TRBV4-1 | . | . | TGCGCCAGCAGCCAAGTTGGGACAAGAAGCACTGAAGCTTTCTTT | CASSQVGTRSTEAFF
TRBJ1-5 | TRBV12-3/TRBV12-4 | . | . | TGTGCCAGCACCAAGGAGGGGAATCAGCCCCAGCATTTT | CASTKEGNQPQHF